This is a list of T cell receptor beta chains from one sample in a study of CD8 T cells in ankylosing spondylitis. TCRdb re-derived calls from the 5' RACE reads in MiXCR, one entry per CDR3 protein. The sample holds about 170,000 distinct CDR3 sequences, approximately 16% seen once. Sequencing was carried out using blood, either unsorted or a sorted T cell fraction (not recorded which). The receptors were sampled from a male donor with ankylosing spondylitis or in good health (not recorded which). Each CDR3 is given with its conserved first and last residue. D genes are given only for firm matches. The size field is filled for only some rows; it gives once, few, many or a size class.

NA	TRBV6-5	NA	TRBJ1-2	TGTGCCAGCAGTTACGACTTATTCTATGGCTACACCTTC	CASSYDLFYGYTF
TRBD2	TRBV19	many	TRBJ2-2	TGTGCCAGTAGGATTCCGGGGGGAGGAGGCACCGGGGAGCTGTTTTTT	CASRIPGGGGTGELFF
TRBD1	TRBV27	many	TRBJ1-6	TGTGCCAGCTGGACAGGGCAGTCACCCCTCCACTTT	CASWTGQSPLHF
NA	TRBV29-1	few	TRBJ1-6	TGCAGCGTTAGCTTGGGGCTGGGTAATTCACCCCTCCACTTT	CSVSLGLGNSPLHF
NA	TRBV2	many	TRBJ2-3	TGTGCCAGCAGTGACGGTTCCAGGGATACGCAGTATTTT	CASSDGSRDTQYF
NA	TRBV12-3/TRBV12-4	many	TRBJ2-7	TGTGCCAGCAGTTTTGGGGGGGGCGATTACGAGCAGTACTTC	CASSFGGGDYEQYF
NA	TRBV28	NA	TRBJ2-1	TGTGCCAGCAGTTTCCTAGCCAACTACAATGAGCAGTTCTTC	CASSFLANYNEQFF
NA	TRBV20-1	many	TRBJ2-2	TGCAGTGCTAGATCCCACACCGGGGAGCTGTTTTTT	CSARSHTGELFF
NA	TRBV6-2/TRBV6-3	once	TRBJ2-1	TGTGCCAGCAACTTCCTTGGTGGGGGACTTCACAATGAGCAGTTCTTC	CASNFLGGGLHNEQFF
NA	TRBV20-1	NA	TRBJ2-2	TGCAGTGCAAGGGGGGGCAGGGGAAACACCGGGGAGCTGTTTTTT	CSARGGRGNTGELFF
TRBD2	TRBV7-9	NA	TRBJ2-7	TGTGCCAGCAGCTTATCAGCCAGCGGGATTCACGAGCAGTACTTC	CASSLSASGIHEQYF
NA	TRBV12-3/TRBV12-4	NA	TRBJ1-1	TGTGCCAGCAGACCATCGCAGGGGAGAGCCACTGAAGCTTTCTTT	CASRPSQGRATEAFF
NA	TRBV5-1	many	TRBJ2-1	TGCGCCAGCAGCTTGTTTCAGGGGAACAATGAGCAGTTCTTC	CASSLFQGNNEQFF
NA	TRBV20-1	many	TRBJ2-2	TGCAGTGCTAGAGAGGGGGGAGTGGTAACCGGGGAGCTGTTTTTT	CSAREGGVVTGELFF
TRBD2	TRBV7-8	NA	TRBJ2-7	TGTGCCAGCAGCTTAGTTGGTAGCGGGCTTCCCGAGCAGTACTTC	CASSLVGSGLPEQYF
NA	TRBV5-5	many	TRBJ2-1	TGTGCCAGCAGCTTGGTCGCCAGGGGAGGCTACAATGAGCAGTTCTTC	CASSLVARGGYNEQFF